This T cell receptor beta chain stems from a study of control samples from healthy donors and cancer patients. TCRdb's table, derived via immunoSEQ multiplex PCR, lists solely in-frame clones and lacks some. In the table there are 25,000 to 30,000 clones, approximately 85% of which are singletons. V dropped 5 bases and J dropped 3 bases, with 10 bases sitting between them. The CDR3 is 13 residues long. Germline CDR1 and CDR2: SGHVS and FQNEAQ. This clonotype was sampled from an older woman with head and neck cancer. Sequenced material: PBMCs. The chain recombines TRBV7-8 with TRBJ1-2, with D possibly being TRBD1 (6 bases). CDR3 region: CASSGGRDYGYTF. The CDR3, as DNA: TGTGCCAGCAGCGGGGGCAGGGACTATGGCTACACCTTC.